Sequencing of this T cell receptor (beta chain) was carried out in a study of cytotoxic CD8 clonotypes in ibrutinib-treated CLL. General study results and limits: Measured clonality at baseline was greater than in age-matched healthy donors and tracked with circulating CD8+ T-cell counts. The study found clonality rose at ibrutinib response, then fell toward baseline at progression.

Sequencing was performed with immunoSEQ multiplex PCR; in TCRdb, only in-frame clones are kept and a portion is missing. Of tens of thousands of clones detected, 55% to 70% appear once; the ten largest clones hold roughly 20%. This clone has only one observation. Antigen unknown. V shed 4 bases and J shed 6 bases, with 10 bases lying between them. This CDR3 has 13 residues. Germline lookup yields CDR1 SGHNT and CDR2 YENEEA. The source material was PBMCs, sampled after 24 months of ibrutinib treatment. This rearrangement joins TRBV11-3 to TRBJ2-1, with D unclear. The receptor was isolated from a human donor with chronic lymphocytic leukemia. This CDR3 is CASSSGPVNEQFF. CDR3 DNA sequence: TGTGCCAGCAGCTCCGGCCCGGTCAATGAGCAGTTCTTC.